The rows below give T cell receptor beta chains drawn from one sample of a study of T-cell memory formation after mild COVID-19. MiXCR, applied by TCRdb to the 5' RACE reads, yields one record per CDR3 protein. This table holds 10,000 to 15,000 distinct CDR3 sequences, roughly 14% found once. The specimen sequenced was PBMCs or a T cell subset sorted from them (not recorded which). The receptors here all came from a man aged 18 to 30 who had mild COVID-19 (a few samples of this study predate the infection). Cell type and time point are not known. The CDR3 runs from the conserved cysteine through the conserved F or W. A D gene is named only where the DNA matches it firmly. For some rows the clone size is stated as once, few or many, or as a class when expanded; others skip it.

j_call: TRBJ2-3
clone_size: NA
d_call: NA
v_call: TRBV24-1
cdr3_aa: CATSDPREDTYTDTQYF
cdr3_nt: TGTGCCACCAGTGACCCTAGGGAGGACACGTACACAGATACGCAGTATTTT

j_call: TRBJ1-1
clone_size: NA
d_call: NA
v_call: TRBV12-3/TRBV12-4
cdr3_aa: CASSFRRGKSTEAFF
cdr3_nt: TGTGCCAGCAGTTTCCGCAGGGGTAAGAGCACTGAAGCTTTCTTT

j_call: TRBJ1-2
clone_size: many
d_call: NA
v_call: TRBV7-3
cdr3_aa: CASSSGVYGYTF
cdr3_nt: TGTGCCAGCAGCTCGGGTGTCTATGGCTACACCTTC

j_call: TRBJ2-7
clone_size: many
d_call: NA
v_call: TRBV11-2
cdr3_aa: CASSFIYEQYF
cdr3_nt: TGTGCCAGCAGCTTCATTTACGAGCAGTACTTC

j_call: TRBJ2-1
clone_size: NA
d_call: NA
v_call: TRBV10-3
cdr3_aa: CAGGGRSYNEQFF
cdr3_nt: TGTGCCGGCGGGGGCCGCTCCTACAATGAGCAGTTCTTC

j_call: TRBJ2-2
clone_size: many
d_call: NA
v_call: TRBV11-3
cdr3_aa: CASSKEGTPSRTGELFF
cdr3_nt: TGTGCCAGCAGCAAGGAGGGGACTCCCTCGAGAACCGGGGAGCTGTTTTTT

j_call: TRBJ2-4
clone_size: NA
d_call: NA
v_call: TRBV18
cdr3_aa: CASSPRALAKNIQYF
cdr3_nt: TGTGCCAGCTCACCACGAGCCCTAGCCAAAAACATTCAGTACTTC

j_call: TRBJ1-2
clone_size: few
d_call: NA
v_call: TRBV7-9
cdr3_aa: CASSLGRSLANYGYTF
cdr3_nt: TGTGCCAGCAGCTTAGGAAGGTCGTTAGCTAACTATGGCTACACCTTC

j_call: TRBJ2-1
clone_size: NA
d_call: TRBD1
v_call: TRBV24-1
cdr3_aa: CATSDFPGTGERNEQFF
cdr3_nt: TGTGCCACCAGTGATTTCCCCGGGACAGGGGAAAGGAATGAGCAGTTCTTC

j_call: TRBJ1-2
clone_size: many
d_call: NA
v_call: TRBV25-1
cdr3_aa: CASSEPYAGPYGYTF
cdr3_nt: TGTGCCAGCAGTGAACCCTACGCAGGCCCCTATGGCTACACCTTC

j_call: TRBJ2-3
clone_size: many
d_call: NA
v_call: TRBV27
cdr3_aa: CASSSGFAFTQYF
cdr3_nt: TGTGCCAGCAGTTCTGGATTTGCATTTACGCAGTATTTT

j_call: TRBJ2-7
clone_size: many
d_call: TRBD1
v_call: TRBV6-5
cdr3_aa: CASSTRQGVNEQYF
cdr3_nt: TGTGCCAGCAGTACACGACAGGGGGTAAACGAGCAGTACTTC

j_call: TRBJ2-1
clone_size: many
d_call: TRBD2
v_call: TRBV27
cdr3_aa: CASSSTSGGADEQFF
cdr3_nt: TGTGCCAGCAGTTCGACTAGCGGGGGGGCCGATGAGCAGTTCTTC

j_call: TRBJ2-1
clone_size: NA
d_call: TRBD2
v_call: TRBV7-9
cdr3_aa: CASSAPAGGNEQFF
cdr3_nt: TGTGCCAGCAGCGCCCCAGCGGGGGGCAATGAGCAGTTCTTC

j_call: TRBJ2-4
clone_size: few
d_call: TRBD1
v_call: TRBV19
cdr3_aa: CASSTFGQAMMKNIQYF
cdr3_nt: TGTGCCAGTAGTACCTTCGGACAGGCCATGATGAAAAACATTCAGTACTTC

j_call: TRBJ1-1
clone_size: NA
d_call: NA
v_call: TRBV2
cdr3_aa: CASSESVGLTEAFF
cdr3_nt: TGTGCCAGCAGTGAGTCGGTCGGGTTGACTGAAGCTTTCTTT

j_call: TRBJ2-7
clone_size: many
d_call: NA
v_call: TRBV2
cdr3_aa: CASNLSYEQYF
cdr3_nt: TGTGCCAGCAATTTGTCCTACGAGCAGTACTTC

j_call: TRBJ1-6
clone_size: many
d_call: NA
v_call: TRBV6-5
cdr3_aa: CASKTTGRSSYNSPLHF
cdr3_nt: TGTGCCAGCAAGACGACAGGAAGGAGCTCCTATAATTCACCCCTCCACTTT

j_call: TRBJ1-2
clone_size: few
d_call: TRBD1
v_call: TRBV19
cdr3_aa: CASSIYGQGYGYTF
cdr3_nt: TGTGCCAGTAGTATCTATGGACAGGGGTATGGCTACACCTTC

j_call: TRBJ2-5
clone_size: many
d_call: TRBD1
v_call: TRBV13
cdr3_aa: CASSSAVQGVRETQYF
cdr3_nt: TGTGCCAGCAGCTCCGCAGTACAGGGGGTTCGGGAGACCCAGTACTTC

j_call: TRBJ2-1
clone_size: NA
d_call: TRBD2
v_call: TRBV7-3
cdr3_aa: CASSRIAGALIEQFF
cdr3_nt: TGTGCCAGCAGCCGTATAGCGGGAGCCTTGATTGAGCAGTTCTTC

j_call: TRBJ2-2
clone_size: many
d_call: TRBD1
v_call: TRBV7-2
cdr3_aa: CASSLDRTGANTGELFF
cdr3_nt: TGTGCCAGCAGCTTAGATAGAACAGGGGCCAACACCGGGGAGCTGTTTTTT

j_call: TRBJ2-1
clone_size: many
d_call: TRBD2
v_call: TRBV12-3/TRBV12-4
cdr3_aa: CASSLRVLAGDNEQFF
cdr3_nt: TGTGCCAGCAGTTTACGGGTCCTAGCGGGCGACAATGAGCAGTTCTTC

j_call: TRBJ2-7
clone_size: many
d_call: TRBD2
v_call: TRBV10-1
cdr3_aa: CASSESGTSDEQYF
cdr3_nt: TGCGCCAGCAGTGAGTCGGGGACTAGCGACGAGCAGTACTTC

j_call: TRBJ2-1
clone_size: many
d_call: NA
v_call: TRBV7-3
cdr3_aa: CASSLSWGPSYNEQFF
cdr3_nt: TGTGCCAGCAGCTTAAGTTGGGGCCCGTCCTACAATGAGCAGTTCTTC

j_call: TRBJ1-3
clone_size: many
d_call: NA
v_call: TRBV3-1
cdr3_aa: CASSHVTGRGNTIYF
cdr3_nt: TGTGCCAGCAGCCATGTGACAGGTAGAGGAAACACCATATATTTT

j_call: TRBJ2-3
clone_size: few
d_call: TRBD2
v_call: TRBV24-1
cdr3_aa: CATSGGASGCTSTDTQYF
cdr3_nt: TGTGCCACCAGTGGGGGGGCTAGCGGGTGTACTAGCACAGATACGCAGTATTTT

j_call: TRBJ2-2
clone_size: few
d_call: TRBD2
v_call: TRBV20-1
cdr3_aa: CSASHAGGNGELFF
cdr3_nt: TGCAGTGCTTCCCATGCGGGGGGAAACGGGGAGCTGTTTTTT

j_call: TRBJ1-5
clone_size: many
d_call: NA
v_call: TRBV20-1
cdr3_aa: CSAGVDSRLFPQHF
cdr3_nt: TGCAGTGCTGGGGTGGACAGCCGGTTGTTTCCCCAGCATTTT

j_call: TRBJ1-3
clone_size: many
d_call: NA
v_call: TRBV11-2
cdr3_aa: CASSLDRAGNTIYF
cdr3_nt: TGTGCCAGCAGCTTAGATAGGGCTGGAAACACCATATATTTT

j_call: TRBJ1-1
clone_size: once
d_call: NA
v_call: TRBV12-3/TRBV12-4
cdr3_aa: CASSSQQGNTEAFF
cdr3_nt: TGTGCCAGCAGTTCGCAACAGGGGAACACTGAAGCTTTCTTT

j_call: TRBJ2-5
clone_size: NA
d_call: TRBD2
v_call: TRBV7-7
cdr3_aa: CASSLVLLGTSGQETQYF
cdr3_nt: TGTGCTAGCAGCTTAGTCCTTCTGGGGACTAGCGGGCAAGAGACCCAGTACTTC

j_call: TRBJ2-7
clone_size: NA
d_call: NA
v_call: TRBV20-1
cdr3_aa: CSARDRTRQPVYEQYF
cdr3_nt: TGCAGTGCTAGAGATCGTACTCGACAGCCCGTCTACGAGCAGTACTTC

j_call: TRBJ1-1
clone_size: few
d_call: TRBD1
v_call: TRBV28
cdr3_aa: CASSTPGQGWRTEAFF
cdr3_nt: TGTGCCAGCAGTACTCCGGGACAGGGGTGGAGGACTGAAGCTTTCTTT

j_call: TRBJ2-5
clone_size: many
d_call: NA
v_call: TRBV12-3/TRBV12-4
cdr3_aa: CASGTRETQYF
cdr3_nt: TGTGCCAGTGGGACCCGGGAGACCCAGTACTTC

j_call: TRBJ1-1
clone_size: many
d_call: NA
v_call: TRBV7-2
cdr3_aa: CASSLLGGNTEAFF
cdr3_nt: TGTGCCAGCAGCTTATTGGGGGGGAACACTGAAGCTTTCTTT

j_call: TRBJ2-7
clone_size: NA
d_call: NA
v_call: TRBV6-5
cdr3_aa: CASSPGGSEQYF
cdr3_nt: TGTGCCAGCAGCCCCGGCGGGTCTGAGCAGTACTTC

j_call: TRBJ1-5
clone_size: few
d_call: NA
v_call: TRBV28
cdr3_aa: CASNSRGFGPQHF
cdr3_nt: TGTGCCAGCAACTCTAGGGGGTTCGGACCCCAGCATTTT

j_call: TRBJ2-7
clone_size: NA
d_call: TRBD2
v_call: TRBV20-1
cdr3_aa: CSASRGEGPYEQYF
cdr3_nt: TGCAGTGCTAGTCGGGGGGAAGGACCCTACGAGCAGTACTTC

j_call: TRBJ1-2
clone_size: many
d_call: NA
v_call: TRBV4-1
cdr3_aa: CASRPVGRSNYGYTF
cdr3_nt: TGCGCCAGCAGACCGGTGGGGCGGTCTAACTATGGCTACACCTTC

j_call: TRBJ2-7
clone_size: NA
d_call: NA
v_call: TRBV5-1
cdr3_aa: CASRGTSRTYEQYF
cdr3_nt: TGCGCCAGCCGGGGGACGTCGCGGACCTACGAGCAGTACTTC

j_call: TRBJ1-1
clone_size: NA
d_call: NA
v_call: TRBV11-2
cdr3_aa: CASSLDMGARTEAFF
cdr3_nt: TGTGCCAGCAGCTTAGATATGGGGGCGCGGACTGAAGCTTTCTTT

j_call: TRBJ2-6
clone_size: NA
d_call: TRBD1
v_call: TRBV20-1
cdr3_aa: CSAVQTGVNVLTF
cdr3_nt: TGCAGTGCTGTGCAGACAGGGGTCAACGTCCTGACTTTC

j_call: TRBJ2-3
clone_size: many
d_call: TRBD2
v_call: TRBV4-2
cdr3_aa: CASSQVTAGGPSRPDTQYF
cdr3_nt: TGTGCCAGCAGCCAAGTAACAGCGGGGGGACCTAGCCGTCCGGATACGCAGTATTTT

j_call: TRBJ1-1
clone_size: medium-sized
d_call: TRBD1
v_call: TRBV25-1
cdr3_aa: CASSGHRGRSEAFF
cdr3_nt: TGTGCCAGCAGTGGTCACAGGGGAAGGTCTGAAGCTTTCTTT

j_call: TRBJ2-3
clone_size: many
d_call: TRBD2
v_call: TRBV18
cdr3_aa: CASSPVTSGGYSGTDTQYF
cdr3_nt: TGTGCCAGCTCACCAGTCACGAGCGGGGGGTACTCTGGCACAGATACGCAGTATTTT

j_call: TRBJ2-3
clone_size: many
d_call: TRBD1
v_call: TRBV12-5
cdr3_aa: CASGLVTRDRGVADTQYF
cdr3_nt: TGTGCTAGTGGTTTGGTAACGAGGGACAGGGGAGTAGCAGATACGCAGTATTTT

j_call: TRBJ1-5
clone_size: many
d_call: NA
v_call: TRBV6-2/TRBV6-3
cdr3_aa: CASSYFDAGNQPQHF
cdr3_nt: TGTGCCAGCAGTTACTTCGATGCGGGCAATCAGCCCCAGCATTTT

j_call: TRBJ2-7
clone_size: many
d_call: TRBD2
v_call: TRBV7-9
cdr3_aa: CASSSGLAAYEQYF
cdr3_nt: TGTGCCAGCAGCTCCGGACTAGCGGCCTACGAGCAGTACTTC

j_call: TRBJ1-2
clone_size: large
d_call: NA
v_call: TRBV12-3/TRBV12-4
cdr3_aa: CASSQNPPGGYTF
cdr3_nt: TGTGCCAGCAGCCAAAACCCCCCCGGTGGCTACACCTTC